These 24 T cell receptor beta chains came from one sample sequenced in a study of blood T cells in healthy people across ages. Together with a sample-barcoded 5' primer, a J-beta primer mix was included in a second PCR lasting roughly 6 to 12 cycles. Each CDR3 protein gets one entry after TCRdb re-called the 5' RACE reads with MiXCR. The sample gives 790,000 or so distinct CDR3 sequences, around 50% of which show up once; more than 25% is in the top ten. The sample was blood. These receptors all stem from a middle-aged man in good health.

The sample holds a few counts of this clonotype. The CDR3 is CASSRGLVHWTEQFF. CDR3 DNA: TGCGCCAGCAGCCGGGGACTAGTTCATTGGACTGAGCAGTTCTTC. This chain joins TRBV5-1 and TRBJ2-1, with TRBD2 identical over 8 bases. The CDR3 consists of 15 residues. Germline loops: CDR1 SGHRS, CDR2 YFSETQ. Germline trimming cut 4 bases from V and 9 bases from J; bases unmatched to any gene: 12.

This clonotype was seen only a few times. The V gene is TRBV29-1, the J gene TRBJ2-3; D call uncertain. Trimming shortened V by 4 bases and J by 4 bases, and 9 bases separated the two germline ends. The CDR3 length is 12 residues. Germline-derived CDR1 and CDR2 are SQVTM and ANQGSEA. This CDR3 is CSVAHGPDTQYF. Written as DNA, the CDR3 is TGCAGCGTTGCCCACGGCCCAGATACGCAGTATTTT.

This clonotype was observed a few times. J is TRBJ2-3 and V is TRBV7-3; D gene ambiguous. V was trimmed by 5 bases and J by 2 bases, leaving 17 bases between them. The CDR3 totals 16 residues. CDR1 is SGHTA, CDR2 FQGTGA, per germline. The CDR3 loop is CASSPSPTAHTDTQYF. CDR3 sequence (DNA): TGTGCCAGCAGCCCCTCCCCGACGGCCCACACAGATACGCAGTATTTT.

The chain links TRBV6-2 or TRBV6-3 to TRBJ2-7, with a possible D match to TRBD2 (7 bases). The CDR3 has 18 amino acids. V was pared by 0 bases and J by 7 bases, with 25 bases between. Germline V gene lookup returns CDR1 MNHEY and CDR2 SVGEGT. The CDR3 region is CASSYSTGAGVLIEEQYF. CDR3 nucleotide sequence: TGTGCCAGCAGTTACTCGACAGGCGCGGGAGTTTTGATCGAGGAGCAGTACTTC.

The CDR3 region has the DNA TGCAGTGCTAACCCGTCACCGGTGGATGGCTACACCTTC. Amino acids: CSANPSPVDGYTF. This chain links TRBV20-1 with TRBJ1-2; no reliable D call. Trimming left V 4 bases short and J 6 bases short, with 15 bases between. The CDR3 is 13 amino acids. Germline lookup yields CDR1 DFQATT and CDR2 SNEGSKA (reference sequence).

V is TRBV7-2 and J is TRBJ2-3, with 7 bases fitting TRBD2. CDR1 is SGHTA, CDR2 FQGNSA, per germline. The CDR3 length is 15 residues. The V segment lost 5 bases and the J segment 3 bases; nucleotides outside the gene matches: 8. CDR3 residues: CASSGPGRGTDTQYF. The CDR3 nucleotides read TGTGCCAGCAGCGGGCCGGGGAGGGGAACAGATACGCAGTATTTT.

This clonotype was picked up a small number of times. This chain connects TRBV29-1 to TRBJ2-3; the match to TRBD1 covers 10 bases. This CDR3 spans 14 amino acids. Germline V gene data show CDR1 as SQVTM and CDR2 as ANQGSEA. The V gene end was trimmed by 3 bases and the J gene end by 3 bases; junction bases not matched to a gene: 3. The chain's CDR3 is CSVDGTGATDTQYF. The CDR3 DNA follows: TGCAGCGTTGATGGGACAGGGGCGACAGATACGCAGTATTTT.

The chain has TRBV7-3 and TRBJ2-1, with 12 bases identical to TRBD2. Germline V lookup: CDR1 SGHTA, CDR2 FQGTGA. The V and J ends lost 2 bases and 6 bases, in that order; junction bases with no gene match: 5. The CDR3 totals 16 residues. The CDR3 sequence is CASSLFLAGGPNEQFF. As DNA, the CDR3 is TGTGCCAGCAGCTTATTTCTAGCGGGAGGGCCCAATGAGCAGTTCTTC.

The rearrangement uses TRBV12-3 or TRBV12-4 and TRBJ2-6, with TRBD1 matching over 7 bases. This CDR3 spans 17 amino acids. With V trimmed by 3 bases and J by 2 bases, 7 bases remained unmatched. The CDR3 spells CASSFRQGVAGANVLTF. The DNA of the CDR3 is TGTGCCAGCAGTTTTAGGCAGGGGGTCGCTGGGGCCAACGTCCTGACTTTC.

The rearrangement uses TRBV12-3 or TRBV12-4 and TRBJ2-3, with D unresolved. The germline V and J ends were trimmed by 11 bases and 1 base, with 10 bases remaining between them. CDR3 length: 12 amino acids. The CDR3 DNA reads TGTGCCGGCGGAAGCGGCACAGATACGCAGTATTTT. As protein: CAGGSGTDTQYF.

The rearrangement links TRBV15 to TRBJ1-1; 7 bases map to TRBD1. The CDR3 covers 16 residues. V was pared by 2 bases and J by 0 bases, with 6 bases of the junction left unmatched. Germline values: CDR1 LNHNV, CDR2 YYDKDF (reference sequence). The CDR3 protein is CATSRPPGQMNTEAFF. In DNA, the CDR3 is TGTGCCACCAGCAGACCCCCGGGACAGATGAACACTGAAGCTTTCTTT.

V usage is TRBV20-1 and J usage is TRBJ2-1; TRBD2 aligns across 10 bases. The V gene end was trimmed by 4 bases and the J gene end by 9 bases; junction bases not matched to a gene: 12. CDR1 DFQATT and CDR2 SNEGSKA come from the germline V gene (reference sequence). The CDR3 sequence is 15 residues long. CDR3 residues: CSATRGASGSGEQFF. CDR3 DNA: TGCAGTGCTACCAGAGGGGCTAGCGGGAGTGGTGAGCAGTTCTTC.

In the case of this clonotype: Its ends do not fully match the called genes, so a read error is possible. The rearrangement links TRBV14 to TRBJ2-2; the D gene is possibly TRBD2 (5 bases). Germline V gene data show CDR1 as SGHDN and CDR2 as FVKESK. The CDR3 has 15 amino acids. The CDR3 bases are TGTACCAGCAGTCGCGCCAGGACTGCGTCCGGGGAGCTGTTTTTT. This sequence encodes CTSSRARTASGELFF.

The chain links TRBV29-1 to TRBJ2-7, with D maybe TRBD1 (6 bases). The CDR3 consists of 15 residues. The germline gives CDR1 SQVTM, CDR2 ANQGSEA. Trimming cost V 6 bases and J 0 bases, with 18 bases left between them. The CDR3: CSVEGDGELSYEQYF. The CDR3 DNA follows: TGCAGCGTCGAGGGGGACGGGGAACTCTCCTACGAGCAGTACTTC.

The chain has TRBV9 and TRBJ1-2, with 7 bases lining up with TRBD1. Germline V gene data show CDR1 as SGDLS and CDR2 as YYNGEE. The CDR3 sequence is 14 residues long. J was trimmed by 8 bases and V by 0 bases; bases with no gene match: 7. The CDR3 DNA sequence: TGTGCCAGCAGCGTAGCAGACAGGGCAGAAGGCTACACCTTC. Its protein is CASSVADRAEGYTF. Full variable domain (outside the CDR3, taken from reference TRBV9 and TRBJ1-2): DSGVTQTPKHLITATGQRVTLRCSPRSGDLSVYWYQQSLDQGLQFLIQYYNGEERAKGNILERFSAQQFPDLHSELNLSSLELGDSALYFCASSVADRAEGYTFGSGTRLTVV.

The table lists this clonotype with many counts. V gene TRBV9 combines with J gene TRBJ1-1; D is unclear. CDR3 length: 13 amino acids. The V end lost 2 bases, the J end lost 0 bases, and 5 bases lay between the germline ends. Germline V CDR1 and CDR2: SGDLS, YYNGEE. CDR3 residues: CASSVSVNTEAFF. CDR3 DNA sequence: TGTGCCAGCAGCGTCTCAGTGAACACTGAAGCTTTCTTT.

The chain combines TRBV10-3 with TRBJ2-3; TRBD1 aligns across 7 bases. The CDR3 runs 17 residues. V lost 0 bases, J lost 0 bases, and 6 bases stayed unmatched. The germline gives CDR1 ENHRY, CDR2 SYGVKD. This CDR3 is CAISESDRHTSTDTQYF. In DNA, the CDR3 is TGTGCCATCAGTGAGTCGGACAGGCACACTAGCACAGATACGCAGTATTTT.

The CDR3 here is CASSPRQEPYEQYF. The CDR3 nucleotides read TGTGCCAGCAGCCCCAGACAGGAACCTTACGAGCAGTACTTC. V gene TRBV14 combines with J gene TRBJ2-7; weak D call: TRBD1 (6 bases). Germline CDR1 reads SGHDN; CDR2 reads FVKESK. Deletions cut 4 bases from V and 4 bases from J, with 14 bases between. CDR3 length: 14 amino acids.

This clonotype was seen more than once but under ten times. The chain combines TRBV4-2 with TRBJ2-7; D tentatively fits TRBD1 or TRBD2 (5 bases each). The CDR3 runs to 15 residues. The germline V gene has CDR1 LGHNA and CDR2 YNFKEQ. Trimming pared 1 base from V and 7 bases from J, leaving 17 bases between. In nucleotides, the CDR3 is TGTGCCAGCAGCCAAGTGCAGGGACCCGAAGAGGAGCAGTACTTC. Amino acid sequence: CASSQVQGPEEEQYF.

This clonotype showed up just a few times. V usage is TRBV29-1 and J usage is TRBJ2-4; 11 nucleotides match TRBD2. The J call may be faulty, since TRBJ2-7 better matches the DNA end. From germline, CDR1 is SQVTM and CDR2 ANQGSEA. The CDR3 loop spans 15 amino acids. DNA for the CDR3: TGCAGCGTTGCCCTACTAGCGGGAGTCCCAAACGAGCAGTACTTC. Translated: CSVALLAGVPNEQYF.

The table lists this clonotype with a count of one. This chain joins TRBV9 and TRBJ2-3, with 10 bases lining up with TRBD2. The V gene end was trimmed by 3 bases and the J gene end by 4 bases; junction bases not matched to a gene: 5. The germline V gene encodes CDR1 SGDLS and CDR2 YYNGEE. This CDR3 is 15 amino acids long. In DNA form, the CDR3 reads TGTGCCAGCAGCGGAGGGACTAGCGCTGCAGATACGCAGTATTTT. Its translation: CASSGGTSAADTQYF.

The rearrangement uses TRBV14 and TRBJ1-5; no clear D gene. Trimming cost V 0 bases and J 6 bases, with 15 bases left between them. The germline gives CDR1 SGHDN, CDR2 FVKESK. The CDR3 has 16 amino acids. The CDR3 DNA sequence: TGTGCCAGCAGCCAAGAGGCAGACTGGTACGTTCAGCCCCAGCATTTT. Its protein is CASSQEADWYVQPQHF.

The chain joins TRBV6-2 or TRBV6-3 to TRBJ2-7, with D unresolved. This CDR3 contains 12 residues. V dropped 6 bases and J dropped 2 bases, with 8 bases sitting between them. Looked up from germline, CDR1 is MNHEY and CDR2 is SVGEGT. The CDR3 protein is CASSYMAYEQYF. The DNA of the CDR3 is TGTGCCAGCAGCTACATGGCCTACGAGCAGTACTTC.

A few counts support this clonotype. CDR3: CASSGTGDQPQHF. DNA for the CDR3: TGTGCCAGCAGTGGAACAGGAGACCAGCCCCAGCATTTT. The chain combines TRBV25-1 with TRBJ1-5; D might be TRBD1 (5 bases). Trimming cost V 4 bases and J 7 bases, with 11 bases left between them. CDR1 is MGHDK, CDR2 SYGVNS, per germline. The CDR3 spans 13 residues.